The present T cell receptor beta chain was sequenced within a study of blood T cell repertoires in COVID-19. Study overall: Sources were T cells, B-cell-depleted T cells, or PBMCs; the material itself was cDNA or gDNA.

Authors' processing steps: Amplification of reference gene primers provided the estimated nucleated cell counts. Measured with immunoSEQ multiplex PCR; TCRdb has only the in-frame clones, and not every one. V and J calls and clone size are as listed in that table; D and trimming were resolved from the DNA. The table shows roughly 250,000 clones, with about 88% occurring only once. Germline V lookup: CDR1 MDHEN, CDR2 SYDVKM. Trimming left V 2 bases short and J 8 bases short, with 17 bases between. The CDR3 extends over 15 amino acids. This clonotype was obtained from a man aged 40-49 years with acute or convalescent COVID-19. The sequencing sample was made of peripheral blood. This chain links TRBV28 with TRBJ2-3; tentatively, D is TRBD2 (7 bases). The CDR3 bases are TGTGCCAGCAGTTTACGGGGGGCCGGTTCAGGTACGCAGTATTTT. Its protein product is CASSLRGAGSGTQYF.